This T cell receptor beta chain was documented in a study of T and B cells in COVID-19 patients (dated by TCRdb to the early 2020s). For the wider study: In this study, adaptive immunity was profiled in COVID-19 patients who either had active infection or had recovered, using TRB and IGH repertoire sequencing of peripheral blood. The recovered cohort included around 18 patients who contributed about 21 samples, and most of those patients had mild to moderate COVID-19 that was managed on an outpatient basis. The recovered cohort had a median age of around 37 years, compared with 55 to 70 years in the active-infection cohort. In the active-infection cohort, about 60% of the roughly 20 patients were critically ill and required mechanical ventilation or ECMO. Comorbidities linked to unfavorable COVID-19 outcome were present in nine tenths of the roughly 20 patients in the active-infection cohort. The repository of TCR and BCR sequences included about 69 time points from around 35 patients, and more than 8.3 million TCR sequences were analysed. Two patients were included in both the recovered and active cohorts because samples were available from active disease and after recovery. For the repertoire analyses, the comparison was an age-matched reference group of roughly 38 healthy donors who were negative for COVID-19 antibodies. As many as 9 follow-up blood samples were taken per patient, and some of the samples covered different disease stages within the same individual. Broad study findings and their caveats: The cohort was considered too small to assess HLA contributions to COVID-19 susceptibility or severity. TRB repertoires were found to be highly clonal in active COVID-19, whereas diversity and richness at recovery were found to rise above healthy donor levels. Specific T cell subsets (CD4+/Treg/CD8+) and sorted SARS-CoV-2-responsive or tetramer+ T cells had not yet been sequenced, and the corresponding sequencing experiments were ongoing. It was stated that prospective validation of the reported TCR clusters was required before the clusters could be put to clinical use. The recovered cohort had 2,000 to 3,000 exclusive TCR clusters, including under 40 low-pGen clusters. Few blood samples were available from mildly ill patients while symptoms were present or from severe cases at early time points. TRBV/TRBJ gene usage was reported as strongly skewed in patients with COVID-19.

For sequencing, an Illumina MiSeq was employed. Multiplex PCR with BIOMED2 TRB-A/B primer pools was used to amplify the TRB rearrangements. Illumina-compatible adapters and 7-nucleotide sample barcodes were attached to the amplicons in two consecutive PCRs. Phusion HS II polymerase was used for all library PCRs. The amplicons were purified from gel with the NucleoSpin Gel and PCR Clean-up kit, measured on Qubit, and combined at roughly 4.3 nM. Amplicon pool quality was checked on an Agilent 2100 Bioanalyzer before Illumina next-generation sequencing. As for the authors' bioinformatics: TRB rearrangements were annotated with MiXCR 3.0.8 using the default MiXCR reference library. Non-productive reads and sequences with fewer than 2 reads were excluded, and each unique CDR3 nucleotide sequence counted as one clone. Clonality, diversity, richness and V-J gene usage were computed in R 3.5.1. GLIPH2 was used to cluster TCRs based on CDR3 similarity, and OLGA was used to calculate the generation probabilities. GLIPH2 clusters were kept only when the clusters contained at least four unique TCR clonotypes present in at least three individuals. TCRdb ran its own pipeline on the public reads, namely fastp trimming at Q25 and MiXCR clone calling, and kept in-frame beta chains. Identical CDR3 proteins give one entry, which carries the most common genes and DNA. TCRdb, not the original authors, processed these V and J calls. The sample table contains about 10,000 distinct CDR3 sequences; only one count was recorded for approximately 35% of them. The ten largest clones take up 15% to 20% of the sample.

The CDR3, from cysteine to phenylalanine, totals 12 residues. CDR3 DNA is the only sequence kept; it has 36 bases, read in frame from the first base. Trimmed from V: 6 bases; trimmed from J: 10 bases; junction bases lacking a gene match: 6. Reading the germline V gene gives CDR1 MNHNS and CDR2 SASEGT. Genomic DNA extracted from blood, in amounts of about 240-550 ng, served as the starting material for amplifying TRB repertoires. Of note for this clonotype: Its antigen is still unknown. The sample holds no much larger clone one base away, and base qualities are not on file.

This TCR derives from a human donor with active COVID-19. Specimen: blood. This sequence uses TRBV6-1 and TRBJ1-1; a stretch of 9 junction bases matches TRBD1. The DNA sequence follows: TGTGCCAGCAGCCGGGACAGGGAGGTAGCTTTCTTT. Translated, this gives CASSRDREVAFF.